The rows below give T cell receptor beta chains drawn from one sample of a study of CXCR3 chemokines and chemotherapy response in bladder cancer. Using its own MiXCR run on the PCR reads, TCRdb lists one record per CDR3 protein. The sample records approximately 2,300 distinct CDR3 sequences, around 7.4% being singletons. The specimen was obtained from a patient whose treatment included neoadjuvant chemotherapy. The receptor set was obtained from a human donor with bladder cancer that responded to neoadjuvant chemotherapy. CDR3s include the opening cysteine and the closing phenylalanine or tryptophan. A D gene is named only where the DNA matches it firmly. Clone sizes are given selectively: once, few, many, or a class where the clone is expanded.

d_gene	v_gene	abundance	j_gene	CDR3aa	CDR3nt
.	TRBV6-1	medium-sized	TRBJ2-1	CASSTFLTPRDEQFF	TGTGCCAGCAGTACCTTCCTCACACCAAGGGATGAGCAGTTCTTC
TRBD1	TRBV18	many	TRBJ1-2	CASSPAQGAYYGYTF	TGTGCCAGCTCACCAGCACAGGGGGCATACTATGGCTACACCTTC
TRBD1	TRBV5-6	few	TRBJ2-5	CASSLVGGQGARQETQYF	TGTGCCAGCAGCTTGGTGGGGGGACAGGGGGCGAGGCAAGAGACCCAGTACTTC
TRBD1	TRBV19	medium-sized	TRBJ1-1	CASSSSTGEIGAFF	TGTGCCAGTAGCTCCTCGACAGGGGAGATTGGAGCTTTCTTT
TRBD1	TRBV24-1	.	TRBJ1-1	CAKTGGFWDTEAFF	TGTGCCAAGACAGGGGGCTTTTGGGACACTGAAGCTTTCTTT
.	TRBV18	many	TRBJ2-7	CASSPIGLSYEQYF	TGTGCCAGCTCACCAATAGGGTTGTCCTACGAGCAGTACTTC
.	TRBV11-1	many	TRBJ1-1	CASSFRRAANTEAFF	TGTGCCAGCAGCTTCCGGAGGGCGGCGAACACTGAAGCTTTCTTT
.	TRBV6-5	large	TRBJ1-2	CASRMGSNYGYTF	TGTGCCAGCAGGATGGGCTCTAACTATGGCTACACCTTC
TRBD1	TRBV19	medium-sized	TRBJ1-1	CASSIVPGGRSTEAFF	TGTGCCAGTAGTATAGTGCCAGGGGGTAGGAGCACTGAAGCTTTCTTT
TRBD1	TRBV5-4	.	TRBJ2-2	CASSMVGQGTGELFF	TGTGCCAGCAGCATGGTGGGACAGGGGACCGGGGAGCTGTTTTTT
.	TRBV27	many	TRBJ2-3	CASSLLPGVATDTQYF	TGTGCCAGCAGTTTATTGCCAGGGGTGGCCACAGATACGCAGTATTTT
.	TRBV6-5	many	TRBJ2-1	CASSTWTGLGYNEQFF	TGTGCCAGCAGTACGTGGACTGGGCTTGGGTACAATGAGCAGTTCTTC
TRBD2	TRBV12-3/TRBV12-4	many	TRBJ2-3	CASSPGQAGQDTQYF	TGTGCCAGCAGTCCCGGTCAAGCGGGGCAAGATACGCAGTATTTT
TRBD2	TRBV27	medium-sized	TRBJ2-1	CASSPHPSGAYNEQFF	TGTGCCAGCAGTCCCCACCCTAGCGGCGCTTACAATGAGCAGTTCTTC
.	TRBV19	large	TRBJ2-2	CASLEAGTNTGELFF	TGTGCCAGCCTAGAGGCGGGCACGAACACCGGGGAGCTGTTTTTT
TRBD2	TRBV7-2	medium-sized	TRBJ2-7	CASSLQIRLAGATSLSYEQYF	TGTGCCAGCAGCTTACAGATCAGACTAGCGGGCGCTACCTCTCTCTCCTACGAGCAGTACTTC
.	TRBV12-3/TRBV12-4	few	TRBJ2-4	CASSPSLTSWNIQYF	TGTGCCAGCAGCCCCTCCCTGACTAGTTGGAACATTCAGTACTTC
.	TRBV20-1	many	TRBJ1-5	CSARDARDRSQPQHF	TGCAGTGCTAGAGATGCCAGGGATCGAAGTCAGCCCCAGCATTTT
.	TRBV5-6	many	TRBJ2-7	CASSLIGYYEQYF	TGTGCCAGCAGCTTGATAGGATATTACGAGCAGTACTTC
.	TRBV19	many	TRBJ2-6	CASTRGGANVLTF	TGTGCCAGTACCCGGGGGGGGGCCAACGTCCTGACTTTC
.	TRBV28	many	TRBJ2-1	CASSLRRDLYNEQFF	TGTGCCAGCAGCTTAAGACGGGACCTCTACAATGAGCAGTTCTTC
TRBD1	TRBV13	.	TRBJ1-4	CASRPPGQGVEKLFF	TGTGCCAGCAGGCCTCCGGGACAGGGGGTTGAAAAACTGTTTTTT
TRBD2	TRBV12-3/TRBV12-4	.	TRBJ2-2	CASSTGLAGHTGELFF	TGTGCCAGCAGTACGGGACTAGCGGGGCACACCGGGGAGCTGTTTTTT
.	TRBV19	.	TRBJ1-5	CASSIRGGLIHQPQHF	TGTGCCAGTAGTATCCGGGGCGGGTTGATACATCAGCCCCAGCATTTT
TRBD1	TRBV13	few	TRBJ2-7	CASRRQGDYEQYF	TGTGCCAGCAGAAGACAGGGAGACTACGAGCAGTACTTC
.	TRBV30	many	TRBJ2-7	CAWSVSAYEQYF	TGTGCCTGGAGTGTGTCTGCCTACGAGCAGTACTTC
TRBD1	TRBV5-6	few	TRBJ1-2	CASSRGQAGGYTF	TGTGCCAGCAGCCGGGGACAGGCCGGTGGCTACACCTTC
TRBD2	TRBV11-2	.	TRBJ2-3	CASSLGGLAGGITDTQYF	TGTGCCAGCAGCTTAGGGGGACTAGCGGGAGGTATCACAGATACGCAGTATTTT
.	TRBV29-1	large	TRBJ2-1	CSVLQGSYNEQFF	TGCAGCGTTCTCCAGGGATCCTACAATGAGCAGTTCTTC
.	TRBV7-2	.	TRBJ2-7	CASRSITTEQYF	TGTGCCAGCAGGTCTATTACGACCGAGCAGTACTTC
.	TRBV11-2	.	TRBJ2-7	CASSLFDF	TGTGCCAGCAGCTTGTTTGACTTC
TRBD2	TRBV6-5	many	TRBJ2-2	CASSYGTGTSPTGELFF	TGTGCCAGCAGTTACGGGACCGGGACTAGCCCCACCGGGGAGCTGTTTTTT
TRBD2	TRBV6-1	medium-sized	TRBJ2-2	CASRASGSGTGELFF	TGTGCCAGCAGAGCTAGCGGGAGTGGCACCGGGGAGCTGTTTTTT
.	TRBV7-9	few	TRBJ1-1	CASSLGWEGPAEAFF	TGTGCCAGCAGCTTAGGATGGGAGGGCCCAGCTGAAGCTTTCTTT
TRBD1	TRBV13	medium-sized	TRBJ1-2	CASSSLRQGFGYTF	TGTGCCAGCAGTTCCTTACGACAGGGTTTCGGCTACACCTTC
TRBD2	TRBV27	many	TRBJ2-1	CASMTPGLADYNEQFF	TGTGCCAGCATGACCCCGGGACTAGCGGATTACAATGAGCAGTTCTTC
TRBD1	TRBV6-5	.	TRBJ1-1	CASTSTGGNTEAFF	TGTGCCAGCACCTCTACAGGGGGGAACACTGAAGCTTTCTTT
TRBD1	TRBV5-6	medium-sized	TRBJ1-2	CASSFGQGRDYGYTF	TGTGCCAGCAGCTTTGGACAGGGCCGAGACTATGGCTACACCTTC
.	TRBV27	many	TRBJ1-2	CASSLGLNYGYTF	TGTGCCAGCAGTTTGGGACTTAACTATGGCTACACCTTC